This T cell receptor beta chain appears in the sequencing data of a study of OX40 agonist ivuxolimab in advanced cancers. CDR1 is SNHLY and CDR2 is FYNNEI in the germline V gene. This CDR3 is 14 amino acids long. Trimming cost V 5 bases and J 2 bases; bases outside gene matches: 4. This clone was seen a single time. Method: immunoSEQ multiplex PCR; TCRdb's copy keeps in-frame clones and lacks some. The sample holds approximately 100,000 clones, around 90% seen once. The receptor's source is an adult with an advanced solid tumor such as melanoma, head and neck, liver or kidney cancer. The chain carries TRBV2 and TRBJ2-7, with 9 bases fitting TRBD1. This sample comprised CD4+ or CD8+ T cells sorted from blood, obtained in a trial of the OX40 agonist ivuxolimab. The CDR3 bases are TGTGCCAGCAGTACCCGGACAGGGGCCTACGAGCAGTACTTC. Amino acid sequence: CASSTRTGAYEQYF. Combining the CDR3 with reference TRBV2 and TRBJ2-7 gives the whole variable domain EPEVTQTPSHQVTQMGQEVILRCVPISNHLYFYWYRQILGQKVEFLVSFYNNEISEKSEIFDDQFSVERPDGSNFTLKIRSTKLEDSAMYFCASSTRTGAYEQYFGPGTRLTVT.